This T cell receptor (beta chain) emerged from a study of blood T cell repertoires in COVID-19. Background on the study: Whether acute or convalescent, the COVID-19 samples came from the United States, Italy and Spain. The cDNA or gDNA used as material had been derived from T cells, B-cell-depleted T cells, or PBMCs.

Per the original methods: Reference gene primer amplification gave nucleated cell count estimates. Repertoires were generated with immunoSEQ multiplex PCR, while TCRdb's copy carries only in-frame clones and drops some. V, J and clone size are taken as reported in that table, and D and trimming were inferred from the DNA itself. In the table there are tens of thousands of clones, 70% to 90% of which are singletons. The V and J ends lost 7 bases and 8 bases, in that order; junction bases with no gene match: 13. The CDR3 length is 15 residues. CDR1 is SQVTM, CDR2 ANQGSEA, per germline. The chain uses TRBV29-1 and TRBJ2-1, with 11 nucleotides matching TRBD2. Input material: peripheral blood. The TCR comes from a man in his fifties with active COVID-19. CDR3 coding DNA: TGCAGCGCTGGGGGCCTAGCGGGAGGAGCGTATGAGCAGTTCTTC. Encoded protein: CSAGGLAGGAYEQFF.